Presented here are 26 T cell receptor beta chains from one specimen sequenced in a study of OX40 agonist ivuxolimab in advanced cancers. Sequencing was performed with immunoSEQ multiplex PCR; in TCRdb, only in-frame clones are kept and a portion is missing. The data show some 100,000 clones, with 75% to 90% seen just once and approximately 0.16% held by the top ten. Sequencing was performed on CD4+ or CD8+ T cells sorted from blood, taken in a trial of the OX40 agonist ivuxolimab. These receptors all stem from an adult with an advanced solid tumor such as melanoma, head and neck, liver or kidney cancer.

Only a few counts were recorded for this clone. This chain joins TRBV5-1 and TRBJ1-2; 11 nucleotides agree with TRBD1. CDR1 and CDR2 from the germline V gene are SGHRS and YFSETQ. Trimming removed 5 bases from V and 8 bases from J; junction bases left unmatched: 5. CDR3 length: 13 amino acids. CDR3 nucleotide sequence: TGCGCCAGCAGGGACAGGGGGCTGGAAGGCTACACCTTC. Translated, it gives CASRDRGLEGYTF. Combining the CDR3 with reference TRBV5-1 and TRBJ1-2 gives the whole variable domain KAGVTQTPRYLIKTRGQQVTLSCSPISGHRSVSWYQQTPGQGLQFLFEYFSETQRNKGNFPGRFSGRQFSNSRSEMNVSTLELGDSALYLCASRDRGLEGYTFGSGTRLTVV.

This chain connects TRBV7-2 to TRBJ2-7; TRBD1 agrees at 8 bases. V gave up 5 bases and J gave up 7 bases; unmatched junction bases: 7. Germline CDR1 and CDR2: SGHTA and FQGNSA. The CDR3 sequence is 13 residues long. CDR3 residues: CASSADRAYEQYF. CDR3 sequence (DNA): TGTGCCAGCAGCGCGGACAGGGCGTATGAGCAGTACTTC.

The chain couples TRBV20-1 to TRBJ2-2; TRBD1 matches 7 bases. CDR1 DFQATT and CDR2 SNEGSKA come from the germline V gene (reference sequence). Germline trimming cut 5 bases from V and 8 bases from J; bases unmatched to any gene: 2. The CDR3 is 11 residues long. The CDR3 spells CSAARGGELFF. DNA of the CDR3: TGCAGTGCTGCCAGGGGGGGGGAGCTGTTTTTT.

The rearrangement uses TRBV2 and TRBJ2-2; possibly TRBD1 for D (5 bases). CDR1 is SNHLY, CDR2 FYNNEI, per germline. The CDR3 contains 16 residues. Trimming removed 5 bases from V and 4 bases from J, with 17 bases in between. For the CDR3, the DNA is TGTGCCAGCAGTCGCGATCTCAGGGTCGGCACCGGGGAGCTGTTTTTT. It is translated as CASSRDLRVGTGELFF.

The rearrangement links TRBV5-4 to TRBJ2-3; D not resolved. Germline assignment: CDR1 SGHNT and CDR2 YYREEE (reference sequence). The CDR3 is 12 amino acids. Trimming stripped 0 bases from V and 12 bases from J, with 11 bases between. The CDR3 coding sequence is TGTGCCAGCAGCTTGGGGGTGGAGTCCCAGTATTTT. It encodes CASSLGVESQYF.

V and J are TRBV7-3 and TRBJ2-3, with a weak D call TRBD2 (5 bases). The CDR3 runs 15 residues. Between the trimmed V and J ends, which lost 3 bases and 0 bases, there was a span of 10 bases. Germline CDR1 reads SGHTA; CDR2 reads FQGTGA. This CDR3 reads CASSLGSRSTDTQYF. CDR3 in DNA: TGTGCCAGCAGCTTGGGGAGCCGTAGCACAGATACGCAGTATTTT.

This chain uses TRBV5-1 with TRBJ2-1; 10 bases map to TRBD2. V lost 0 bases to trimming and J lost 6 bases; unmatched junction nucleotides: 3. CDR1 is SGHRS and CDR2 is YFSETQ in the germline V gene. CDR3 length equals 15 residues. The CDR3 protein is CASSLGAGGVNEQFF. CDR3 DNA: TGCGCCAGCAGCTTGGGAGCGGGAGGGGTCAATGAGCAGTTCTTC.

This clone was counted a single time. The chain joins TRBV14 to TRBJ1-4; maybe TRBD1 (5 bases). V gave up 5 bases and J gave up 8 bases, with 18 bases separating them. CDR1 is SGHDN and CDR2 is FVKESK in the germline V gene. CDR3 length equals 15 residues. The CDR3 region is CASSNPRQGSEKLFF. Written as DNA, the CDR3 is TGTGCCAGCAGCAACCCCCGCCAGGGAAGCGAAAAACTGTTTTTT. The variable domain in full, with the rest retrieved from reference TRBV14 and TRBJ1-4, is EAGVTQFPSHSVIEKGQTVTLRCDPISGHDNLYWYRRVMGKEIKFLLHFVKESKQDESGMPNNRFLAERTGGTYSTLKVQPAELEDSGVYFCASSNPRQGSEKLFFGSGTQLSVL.

The CDR3 sequence: CASSLRAQGTQYF. In nucleotides, the CDR3 is TGTGCCAGCAGCTTACGAGCACAGGGTACGCAGTATTTT. V and J are TRBV7-7 and TRBJ2-3, with a weak D call TRBD1 (6 bases). The germline V gene encodes CDR1 SSHAT and CDR2 FNYEAQ (reference sequence). The CDR3 has 13 amino acids. Trimming took off 2 bases at V and 8 bases at J, with 11 bases between the two ends.

The V and J genes are TRBV7-9 and TRBJ1-2; the D gene is possibly TRBD1 (5 bases). This CDR3 is built from 14 residues. CDR1 and CDR2 (germline): SEHNR, FQNEAQ (reference sequence). The ends were cut back, 5 bases at V and 4 bases at J, with 14 bases in the middle. CDR3 in DNA: TGTGCCAGCAGCATTGAGACAGTTTCCTATGGCTACACCTTC. Protein: CASSIETVSYGYTF.

The rearrangement links TRBV9 to TRBJ2-7; D is unresolved. Germline V lookup: CDR1 SGDLS, CDR2 YYNGEE. The CDR3 contains 15 residues. The ends were cut back, 0 bases at V and 0 bases at J, with 10 bases in the middle. CDR3 sequence (DNA): TGTGCCAGCAGCGTAGGTCCAGCCAGCTCCTACGAGCAGTACTTC. Translation: CASSVGPASSYEQYF.

The rearrangement uses TRBV5-8 and TRBJ1-5; D gene ambiguous. Germline V gives CDR1 SGHTS, CDR2 YDEGEE. The V gene lost 0 bases and the J gene lost 0 bases, with 7 bases spanning the gap. This CDR3 is 15 amino acids long. Here the CDR3 reads CASSLEGYSNQPQHF. The CDR3 nucleotides are TGTGCCAGCAGCTTGGAGGGCTATAGCAATCAGCCCCAGCATTTT.

A few counts support this clone. J is TRBJ1-2 and V is TRBV7-9; perhaps TRBD1 as D (5 bases). Trimming took 5 bases from V and 0 from J, leaving 13 bases between them. The CDR3 is 15 amino acids. Per the germline V gene, CDR1 is SEHNR and CDR2 is FQNEAQ (reference sequence). Written as DNA, the CDR3 is TGTGCCAGCAGCATCTCCCCGACAGCTAACTATGGCTACACCTTC. It is translated as CASSISPTANYGYTF.

This chain uses TRBV6-1 with TRBJ2-5, with a possible D match to TRBD2 (6 bases). The J call is in doubt because the DNA end fits TRBJ2-7 better. The CDR3 spans 12 residues. The V gene's germline CDR1 is MNHNS and CDR2 SASEGT. CDR3 in DNA: TGTGCCAGCAGGTGGGGGGCCTACGAGCAGTACTTC. Translating gives CASRWGAYEQYF.

This sequence joins TRBV10-3 and TRBJ1-3, with a weak D call TRBD1 (5 bases). The germline gives CDR1 ENHRY, CDR2 SYGVKD. The CDR3 has 14 amino acids. V was cut by 6 bases and J by 0 bases, with 9 bases left in between. Written as DNA, the CDR3 is TGTGCCATCAGCGGACACACCTCTGGAAACACCATATATTTT. Its translation: CAISGHTSGNTIYF.

In DNA form, the CDR3 reads TGCGCCAGCAGCTTGGTTGGACAGGGGTCGGATACGCAGTATTTT. It yields the protein CASSLVGQGSDTQYF. The chain has TRBV5-1 and TRBJ2-3; 9 nucleotides align to TRBD1. After removal of 0 bases from V and 6 bases from J, the junction contained 5 bases not matched to a gene. The CDR3 runs to 15 residues. Germline CDR1 reads SGHRS; CDR2 reads YFSETQ.

The rearrangement uses TRBV30 and TRBJ1-2, with 8 bases aligning to TRBD1. Germline-derived CDR1 and CDR2 are GTSNPN and SVGIG (reference sequence). The CDR3 totals 16 residues. The V segment lost 0 bases and the J segment 1 base; nucleotides outside the gene matches: 7. CDR3 residues: CAWSVLGQVVNYGYTF. DNA of the CDR3: TGTGCCTGGAGTGTACTGGGACAGGTTGTTAACTATGGCTACACCTTC.

The chain is built from TRBV6-1 and TRBJ2-1; the D call may be TRBD1 or TRBD2 (5 bases each). Germline V gene data show CDR1 as MNHNS and CDR2 as SASEGT. Trimming removed 8 bases at V and 12 bases at J, with 23 bases between. The CDR3 length is 14 residues. The CDR3 DNA sequence: TGTGCCAGCCAGTTTCGGGGCAGCATATCTGTGCAGTTCTTC. It translates to CASQFRGSISVQFF.

This sequence joins TRBV7-9 and TRBJ1-2; D unclear. Germline CDR1 and CDR2: SEHNR and FQNEAQ (reference sequence). CDR3 length equals 13 residues. The ends were cut back, 7 bases at V and 4 bases at J, with 13 bases in the middle. The CDR3 DNA follows: TGTGCCAGCAACCGAGCCGCCCTCTATGGCTACACCTTC. Protein: CASNRAALYGYTF.

This clone has more than one count but fewer than ten. The J gene is TRBJ1-1, the V gene TRBV19; 8 positions match TRBD1. The CDR3 runs to 12 residues. Germline values: CDR1 LNHDA, CDR2 SQIVND (reference sequence). Trimming removed 6 bases from V and 6 bases from J; junction bases left unmatched: 3. CDR3 in DNA: TGTGCCAGTAGAGAACAGGGGGCTGAAGCTTTCTTT. Translating it yields CASREQGAEAFF.

The genes are TRBV6-1 and TRBJ2-7; TRBD2 aligns across 11 bases. The germline CDR1 and CDR2 sequences are MNHNS and SASEGT. This CDR3 is 15 amino acids long. V was pared by 7 bases and J by 3 bases, with 8 bases of the junction left unmatched. This chain's CDR3 is CASKDSGRAFYEQYF. In DNA, the CDR3 is TGTGCCAGCAAAGATAGCGGGAGGGCTTTCTACGAGCAGTACTTC.

This chain uses TRBV19 with TRBJ2-3; tentatively, D is TRBD1 (6 bases). Germline values: CDR1 LNHDA, CDR2 SQIVND (reference sequence). Deletions cut 6 bases from V and 4 bases from J, with 17 bases between. There are 15 residues in the CDR3. The CDR3 nucleotides read TGTGCCAGTAGCGAACCCAGGGGCTGGTCAGATACGCAGTATTTT. Protein: CASSEPRGWSDTQYF.

V usage is TRBV11-2 and J usage is TRBJ2-3; D is tentatively TRBD1 or TRBD2 (5 bases each). The CDR3 spans 16 residues. The V gene lost 1 base and the J gene lost 2 bases, with 13 bases spanning the gap. Germline assignment: CDR1 SGHAT and CDR2 FQNNGV. This chain's CDR3 is CASSLGGARATDTQYF. CDR3 DNA sequence: TGTGCCAGCAGCTTAGGGGGCGCGAGGGCCACAGATACGCAGTATTTT.

The chain has TRBV10-3 and TRBJ1-5, with D possibly matching TRBD1 (5 bases). The length of the CDR3 is 13 residues. Germline V CDR1 and CDR2: ENHRY, SYGVKD. V lost 6 bases and J lost 3, with 9 bases in between. The DNA of the CDR3 is TGTGCCATCAGGAAGACAGTCAATCAGCCCCAGCATTTT. Amino acids: CAIRKTVNQPQHF.

This sequence joins TRBV4-2 and TRBJ2-7; D remains unclear. Trimming took off 1 base at V and 2 bases at J, with 12 bases between the two ends. The germline gives CDR1 LGHNA, CDR2 YNFKEQ. This CDR3 is built from 15 residues. The CDR3 sequence: CASSQADSLTYEQYF. CDR3 bases: TGTGCCAGCAGCCAAGCTGACTCTCTTACCTACGAGCAGTACTTC.

The chain joins TRBV7-9 to TRBJ2-7; D may be TRBD1 (6 bases). Trimming took 6 bases from V and 4 from J, leaving 19 bases between them. This CDR3 is built from 15 residues. Germline V gene data show CDR1 as SEHNR and CDR2 as FQNEAQ (reference sequence). The CDR3 sequence is CASSFTGSWSYEQYF. CDR3 bases: TGTGCCAGCAGTTTTACAGGGTCCTGGTCTTACGAGCAGTACTTC.